The clone carrying this T cell receptor beta chain was detected only a few times. Time point defined: pre-sensitization, week 0. Stated treatment: therapeutic diphenylcyclopropenone sensitization with weekly scalp DPC. The germline V gene has CDR1 SGHRS and CDR2 YFSETQ. V lost 0 bases and J lost 1, with 13 bases in between. The CDR3 loop spans 17 amino acids. TCRdb re-called the RACE reads with MiXCR, one entry per CDR3 protein. The sample includes about 380,000 distinct CDR3 sequences, 4% to 6% of them seen just once. The data originate from a study of human T cells and chemical hapten exposure. Specimen: whole blood, collected in connection with sensitization to the hapten diphenylcyclopropenone (DPC). The TCR was taken from a woman between 45 and 65 years old with alopecia areata. Some clones in this sample may be carry-over from other donors' samples. The rearrangement links TRBV5-1 to TRBJ2-2; D remains unclear. The CDR3 DNA reads as TGCGCCAGCAGCTTGGCCATTGGCGCAGGGAACACCGGGGAGCTGTTTTTT. It translates to CASSLAIGAGNTGELFF.